This section outlines one T cell receptor beta chain sequence together with its context. What it binds is unknown. The CDR3 totals 15 residues. Germline trimming cut 3 bases from V and 9 bases from J; bases unmatched to any gene: 11. Per germline, CDR1 SGDLS and CDR2 YYNGEE. The sample comes from a study of shared clonotypes between healthy human individuals. Turning to the study itself: Two female and three male donors aged 18 to 49 were enrolled. Study-level points and caveats: Naive subsets usually exceeded memory subsets in estimated richness.

TCRdb's table, derived via immunoSEQ multiplex PCR, lists solely in-frame clones and lacks some. This table holds 950,000 to 1,300,000 clones, around 76% found once. Each of the donors was a healthy adult who was HIV-negative and had not had a recent acute infection or vaccination. The TCR comes from a man aged 18 to 29 in good health. This chain connects TRBV9 to TRBJ2-1, with 8 positions matching TRBD2. The sequencing sample was made of memory CD4+ T cells sorted from blood. Subset of the sample: CD45RA-negative fraction. The CDR3 here is CASSAQPTSVAEQFF. The CDR3 DNA reads as TGTGCCAGCAGCGCCCAACCGACTAGCGTGGCTGAGCAGTTCTTC.